This T cell receptor (beta chain) was sequenced for a study of T cell repertoires in cytomegalovirus infection. This clonotype showed up just a few times. Its cognate antigen is unknown. TCRdb reanalysed the reads using MiXCR and keeps one entry per CDR3 protein. The profile shows about 830,000 distinct CDR3 sequences, approximately 29% of them singletons. Germline V gene sequence: CDR1 MNHEY, CDR2 SMNVEV (reference sequence). The V gene end was trimmed by 0 bases and the J gene end by 4 bases; junction bases not matched to a gene: 6. The CDR3 covers 16 residues. The chain joins TRBV27 to TRBJ1-5; 7 bases align to TRBD1. Specimen: cultured CD8+ T cells from PBMCs, collected from culture after CMV antigen stimulation. The source of this sequence is a human donor in good health (CMV status not recorded). Some clones in this sample may be carry-over from other donors' samples. CDR3 DNA: TGTGCCAGCAGTTTATCAGGGACAGCACTAAATCAGCCCCAGCATTTT. This translates into CASSLSGTALNQPQHF.